One sample yielded the 9 T cell receptor beta chains listed below, sequenced in a study of cytomegalovirus exposure and HLA in healthy donors. The study ran its PCR with 60 Vbeta and 13 Jbeta primers. TCRdb's copy holds only in-frame clones and misses some; the assay was immunoSEQ multiplex PCR. The sample lists under 200,000 clones; roughly 60% were seen once. The sample consisted of PBMCs. The receptors were sampled from a middle-aged man in good health and CMV-seronegative.

Worth noting for this clone: This same CDR3 is encoded by further DNA sequences in the sample. CDR3 region: CASSKQLTGELFF. In DNA, the CDR3 is TGTGCCAGCAGTAAGCAATTGACCGGGGAGCTGTTTTTT. The chain has TRBV11-1 and TRBJ2-2, with unresolved D. Between the trimmed V and J ends, which lost 6 bases and 5 bases, there was a span of 10 bases. Germline assignment: CDR1 SGHAT and CDR2 FQDESV (reference sequence). The CDR3 length is 13 residues.

Remarks on this clone: The junction differs from germline at one of its ends, possibly a read error. At the DNA level, this CDR3 is encoded by other sequences in the same sample as well. This chain uses TRBV7-7 with TRBJ2-1, with TRBD1 identical over 7 bases. CDR1 and CDR2 (germline): SSHAT, FNYEAQ (reference sequence). This CDR3 contains 14 residues. The CDR3 region is CASSLDRSGGEQFF. Here the CDR3 DNA reads TGTGCTAGCAGCTTAGATAGGTCAGGGGGTGAGCAGTTCTTC.

There are a few counts of this clone. The chain recombines TRBV19 with TRBJ2-5; D might be TRBD2 (6 bases). Germline CDR1 reads LNHDA; CDR2 reads SQIVND (reference sequence). The CDR3 contains 17 residues. V was pared by 4 bases and J by 4 bases, with 22 bases between. The CDR3 region has the DNA TGTGCCAGTAGTAACTACCGGAGGCCCGCCGGGGGAGAGACCCAGTACTTC. Amino acids: CASSNYRRPAGGETQYF.

This chain links TRBV5-6 with TRBJ1-6; TRBD1 is a possible D gene (6 bases). There are 15 residues in the CDR3. CDR1 is SGHDT, CDR2 YYEEEE, per germline. Trimming removed 4 bases at V and 7 bases at J, with 15 bases between. The CDR3 here is CASSASGHLNSPLHF. The DNA of the CDR3 is TGTGCCAGCAGCGCTTCGGGACATCTAAATTCACCCCTCCACTTT.

The rearrangement links TRBV7-8 to TRBJ2-1, with 14 bases matching TRBD2. The CDR3 runs to 16 residues. The V gene end was trimmed by 5 bases and the J gene end by 9 bases; junction bases not matched to a gene: 9. Looked up from germline, CDR1 is SGHVS and CDR2 is FQNEAQ. The CDR3 DNA reads as TGTGCCAGCAGCCTTGGGACTAGCGGGAGTAACAGTGAGCAGTTCTTC. This codes for CASSLGTSGSNSEQFF. Looking up the rest from reference TRBV7-8 and TRBJ2-1 gives the full variable domain: GAGVSQSPRYKVAKRGQDVALRCDPISGHVSLFWYQQALGQGPEFLTYFQNEAQLDKSGLPSDRFFAERPEGSVSTLKIQRTQQEDSAVYLCASSLGTSGSNSEQFFGPGTRLTVL.

This clone was seen once. The chain has TRBV7-3 and TRBJ2-5; TRBD2 agrees at 12 bases. The germline gives CDR1 SGHTA, CDR2 FQGTGA. V lost 3 bases and J lost 5; bases outside the gene matches: 4. The CDR3 runs to 15 residues. The CDR3 nucleotides read TGTGCCAGCAGCTTTCTAGCGGGAGGGCGGGAGACCCAGTACTTC. It is translated as CASSFLAGGRETQYF. The full variable domain, with the rest looked up from reference TRBV7-3 and TRBJ2-5, is GAGVSQTPSNKVTEKGKYVELRCDPISGHTALYWYRQSLGQGPEFLIYFQGTGAADDSGLPNDRFFAVRPEGSVSTLKIQRTERGDSAVYLCASSFLAGGRETQYFGPGTRLLVL.

V is TRBV27 and J is TRBJ2-7, with D hard to call. V was trimmed by 2 bases and J by 2 bases, leaving 13 bases between them. CDR1 is MNHEY, CDR2 SMNVEV, per germline (reference sequence). The CDR3 totals 15 residues. The CDR3 bases are TGTGCCAGCAGTTTAGGGCCAGCTCAAGCCTACGAGCAGTACTTC. It is translated as CASSLGPAQAYEQYF.

This clone came up a few times. J is TRBJ2-2 and V is TRBV27, with 10 bases that match TRBD2. This CDR3 is built from 15 residues. J was trimmed by 6 bases and V by 4 bases; bases with no gene match: 5. Germline CDR1 MNHEY, CDR2 SMNVEV (reference sequence). In DNA form, the CDR3 reads TGTGCCAGCAGTTATAGCGGGAGGACCCCCGGGGAGCTGTTTTTT. This sequence encodes CASSYSGRTPGELFF.

This sequence joins TRBV6-6 and TRBJ1-5, with 8 bases identical to TRBD1. J lost 7 bases, V lost 7 bases, and 12 bases had no gene match. Germline CDR1 is MNHNY and CDR2 is SVGAGI (reference sequence). The CDR3 covers 15 residues. The CDR3 sequence is CASNLPGQGRQPQHF. The CDR3 DNA follows: TGTGCCAGCAATTTACCCGGACAGGGAAGGCAGCCCCAGCATTTT.